The rows below give T cell receptor beta chains drawn from one sample of a study of T and B cells in COVID-19 patients. Each CDR3 protein is one row after TCRdb ran MiXCR on the multiplex PCR reads. This sample has 6,500 to 8,000 distinct CDR3 sequences, with 26% found just once. Sequenced input: blood. These receptors all stem from a human donor with active COVID-19. CDR3s include the opening cysteine and the closing phenylalanine or tryptophan. Fields, in order: V gene, clone size, CDR3 length, D gene, J gene, CDR3 protein, CDR3 DNA. A D gene is named only where the DNA matches it firmly. Size is stated for part of the rows, as once, few or many counts, or as a class when the clone is expanded.

TRBV5-1,-,16,TRBD1,TRBJ2-5,CASSLFLDRGQETQYF,TGCGCCAGCAGCTTGTTCCTGGACAGGGGCCAAGAGACCCAGTACTTC
TRBV20-1,-,14,-,TRBJ2-2,CSASGPTQGGELFF,TGCAGTGCTAGCGGCCCCACCCAGGGAGGGGAGCTGTTTTTT
TRBV5-6,medium-sized,12,-,TRBJ2-7,CASSLAIREQYF,TGTGCCAGCAGCTTGGCTATCCGGGAGCAGTACTTC
TRBV5-1,-,15,TRBD1,TRBJ2-3,CASSLSPGGPDTQYF,TGCGCCAGCAGCTTGAGTCCAGGGGGCCCAGATACGCAGTATTTT
TRBV12-3/TRBV12-4,-,16,-,TRBJ1-1,CASSSPTWGEDTEAFF,TGTGCCAGCAGTTCCCCGACGTGGGGGGAGGACACTGAAGCTTTCTTT
TRBV6-4,-,15,TRBD2,TRBJ2-1,CASSAAGTSAYEQFF,TGTGCCAGCAGCGCAGCCGGGACTAGCGCCTACGAGCAGTTCTTC
TRBV5-3,few,17,-,TRBJ2-1,CARSFGGGRTTYNEQFF,TGTGCCAGAAGCTTTGGAGGGGGGAGGACTACCTACAATGAGCAGTTCTTC
TRBV5-5,medium-sized,15,TRBD1,TRBJ2-1,CASSYPGQGGVEQFF,TGTGCCAGCAGCTACCCGGGACAGGGAGGTGTTGAGCAGTTCTTC
TRBV15,few,15,-,TRBJ1-5,CATSSHQGRDQPQHF,TGTGCCACCAGCAGTCATCAGGGAAGGGATCAGCCCCAGCATTTT
TRBV7-9,few,16,-,TRBJ2-7,CASSRLTGPATYEQYF,TGTGCCAGCAGCCGATTAACAGGGCCCGCAACCTACGAGCAGTACTTC
TRBV7-4,-,15,-,TRBJ2-7,CASSLDTGAGYEQYF,TGTGCCAGCAGCTTAGATACGGGGGCGGGGTACGAGCAGTACTTC
TRBV19,medium-sized,14,TRBD2,TRBJ2-7,CASSTLRGGYEQYF,TGTGCCAGTAGTACGTTGCGGGGGGGATACGAGCAGTACTTC
TRBV29-1,medium-sized,12,-,TRBJ1-2,CSVENSRYGYTF,TGCAGCGTTGAAAATAGCCGATATGGCTACACCTTC
TRBV5-1,few,13,-,TRBJ2-5,CASSLLTEETQYF,TGCGCCAGCAGCTTGCTCACGGAAGAGACCCAGTACTTC
TRBV6-4,-,13,-,TRBJ2-3,CASSGGSTDMQYF,TGTGCCAGCAGTGGGGGTAGCACAGATATGCAGTATTTT
TRBV28,-,14,-,TRBJ1-5,CASSLVGLHQPQHF,TGTGCCAGCAGTTTAGTGGGCCTCCACCAGCCCCAGCATTTT
TRBV13,many,16,-,TRBJ1-6,CASSSNRDSYNSPLHF,TGTGCCAGCAGTTCTAACAGGGACTCCTATAATTCACCCCTCCACTTT
TRBV18,-,16,-,TRBJ1-3,CASSPQGPSSGNTIYF,TGTGCCAGCTCACCCCAAGGACCGAGCTCTGGAAACACCATATATTTT
TRBV7-9,-,13,-,TRBJ1-2,CASSLDGLYGYTF,TGTGCCAGCAGCTTAGACGGACTCTATGGCTACACCTTC
TRBV6-5,-,13,-,TRBJ2-1,CASSYIPAGIEFF,TGTGCCAGCAGTTACATCCCGGCAGGGATTGAGTTCTTC
TRBV27,few,14,TRBD1,TRBJ1-1,CASSLYRGITEAFF,TGTGCCAGCAGTTTATACAGGGGCATCACTGAAGCTTTCTTT
TRBV5-6,-,14,-,TRBJ1-1,CASSPAWGGTEAFF,TGTGCCAGCAGCCCCGCGTGGGGTGGCACTGAAGCTTTCTTT
TRBV5-6,few,14,-,TRBJ2-3,CASSRIGDKDTQYF,TGTGCCAGCAGCCGGATCGGGGATAAAGATACGCAGTATTTT
TRBV15,many,15,TRBD1,TRBJ2-7,CATSRQGAEAYEQYF,TGTGCCACCAGCAGACAGGGGGCAGAGGCCTACGAGCAGTACTTC
TRBV29-1,medium-sized,12,-,TRBJ1-2,CSVGEGNYGYTF,TGCAGCGTGGGGGAGGGGAACTATGGCTACACCTTC
TRBV6-1,large,15,-,TRBJ2-6,CASSEDSSGANVLTF,TGTGCCAGCAGTGAAGACAGCTCTGGGGCCAACGTCCTGACTTTC
TRBV6-5,few,14,TRBD1,TRBJ1-6,CASSSGTGRSPLHF,TGTGCCAGCAGCAGCGGGACAGGGCGTTCACCCCTCCACTTT
TRBV12-3/TRBV12-4,medium-sized,11,-,TRBJ2-3,CASQRTDTQYF,TGTGCCAGTCAAAGAACAGATACGCAGTATTTT
TRBV19,many,16,TRBD1,TRBJ1-3,CASIMTGTSSGNTIYF,TGTGCCAGTATTATGACAGGGACCAGCTCTGGAAACACCATATATTTT
TRBV29-1,medium-sized,12,-,TRBJ2-1,CSVRRVSNEQFF,TGCAGCGTTCGGAGAGTCTCCAATGAGCAGTTCTTC